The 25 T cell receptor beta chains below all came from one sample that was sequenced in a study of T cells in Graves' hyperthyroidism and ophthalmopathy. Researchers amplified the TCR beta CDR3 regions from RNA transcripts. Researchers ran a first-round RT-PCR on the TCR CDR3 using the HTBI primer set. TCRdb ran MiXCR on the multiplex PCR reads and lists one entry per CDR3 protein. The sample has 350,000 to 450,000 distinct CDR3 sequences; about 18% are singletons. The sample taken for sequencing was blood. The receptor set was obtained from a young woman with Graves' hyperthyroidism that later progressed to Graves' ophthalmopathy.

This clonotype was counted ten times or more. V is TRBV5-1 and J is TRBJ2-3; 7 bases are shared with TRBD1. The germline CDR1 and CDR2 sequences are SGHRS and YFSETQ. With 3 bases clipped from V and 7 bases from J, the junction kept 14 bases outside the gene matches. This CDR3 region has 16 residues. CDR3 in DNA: TGCGCCAGCAGCTGGGAGACAGGGAGAATTCGGAATACGCAGTATTTT. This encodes CASSWETGRIRNTQYF.

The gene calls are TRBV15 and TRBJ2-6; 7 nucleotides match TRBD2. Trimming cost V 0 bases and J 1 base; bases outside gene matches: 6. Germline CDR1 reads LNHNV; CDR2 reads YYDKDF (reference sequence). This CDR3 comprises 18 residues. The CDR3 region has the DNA TGTGCCACCAGCAGAGAGCGTTTCGGGGGGTCTGGGGCCAACGTCCTGACTTTC. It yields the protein CATSRERFGGSGANVLTF.

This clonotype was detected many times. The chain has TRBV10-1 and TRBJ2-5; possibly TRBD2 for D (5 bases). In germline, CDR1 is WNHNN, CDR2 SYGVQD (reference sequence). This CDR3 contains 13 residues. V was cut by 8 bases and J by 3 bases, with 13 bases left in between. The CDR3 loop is CASSRTSEETQYF. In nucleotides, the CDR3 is TGCGCCAGCTCCCGGACTTCCGAAGAGACCCAGTACTTC.

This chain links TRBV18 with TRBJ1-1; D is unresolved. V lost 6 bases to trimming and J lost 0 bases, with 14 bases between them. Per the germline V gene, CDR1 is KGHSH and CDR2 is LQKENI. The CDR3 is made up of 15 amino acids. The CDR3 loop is CASSPWVQMNTEAFF. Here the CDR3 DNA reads TGTGCCAGCTCCCCTTGGGTCCAGATGAACACTGAAGCTTTCTTT.

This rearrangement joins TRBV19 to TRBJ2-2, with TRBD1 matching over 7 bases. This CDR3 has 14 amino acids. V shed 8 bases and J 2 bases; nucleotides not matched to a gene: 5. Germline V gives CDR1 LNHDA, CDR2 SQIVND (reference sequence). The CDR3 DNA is TGTGCCAGTCGGGACAGACCTAACACCGGGGAGCTGTTTTTT. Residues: CASRDRPNTGELFF.

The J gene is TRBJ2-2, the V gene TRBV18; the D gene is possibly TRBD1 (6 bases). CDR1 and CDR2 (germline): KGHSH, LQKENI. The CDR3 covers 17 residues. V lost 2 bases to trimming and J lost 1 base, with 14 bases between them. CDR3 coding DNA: TGTGCCAGCTCACCAACCTACTCGGGACAGAACACCGGGGAGCTGTTTTTT. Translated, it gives CASSPTYSGQNTGELFF.

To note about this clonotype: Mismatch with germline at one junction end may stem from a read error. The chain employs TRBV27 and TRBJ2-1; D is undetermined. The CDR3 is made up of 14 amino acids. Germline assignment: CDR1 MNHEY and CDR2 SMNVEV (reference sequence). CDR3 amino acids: CASSQMSSYNEQSF. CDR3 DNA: TGTGCCAGCAGTCAAATGAGCTCCTACAATGAGCAGTCCTTC.

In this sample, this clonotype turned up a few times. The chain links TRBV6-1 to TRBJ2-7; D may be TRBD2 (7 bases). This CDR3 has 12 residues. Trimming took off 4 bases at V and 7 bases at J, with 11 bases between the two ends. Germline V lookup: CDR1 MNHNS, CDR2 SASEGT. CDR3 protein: CASSGGGAEQYF. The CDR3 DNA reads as TGTGCCAGCAGTGGGGGGGGGGCAGAGCAGTACTTC.

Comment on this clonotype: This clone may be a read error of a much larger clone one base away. The CDR3 loop reads CATSKGVSYSPIHF. The CDR3 DNA follows: TGTGCCACCAGCAAGGGGGTTAGTTATTCACCCATCCACTTT. This chain uses TRBV15 with TRBJ1-6; possible D gene TRBD1, 6 bases. This CDR3 has 14 residues. Germline CDR1 LNHNV, CDR2 YYDKDF (reference sequence).

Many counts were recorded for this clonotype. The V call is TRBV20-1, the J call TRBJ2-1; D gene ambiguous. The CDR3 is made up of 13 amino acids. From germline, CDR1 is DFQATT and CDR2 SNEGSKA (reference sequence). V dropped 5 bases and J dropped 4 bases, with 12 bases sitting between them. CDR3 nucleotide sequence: TGCAGTGCTGCCGACGACCCATACAATGAGCAGTTCTTC. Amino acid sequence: CSAADDPYNEQFF.

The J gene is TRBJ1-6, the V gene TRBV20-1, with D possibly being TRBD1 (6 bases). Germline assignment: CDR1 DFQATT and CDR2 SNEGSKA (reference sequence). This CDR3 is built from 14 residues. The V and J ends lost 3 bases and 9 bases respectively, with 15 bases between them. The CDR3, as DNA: TGCAGTGCTAGGACCTCAGGGGTTTCTTCACCCCTCCACTTT. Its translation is CSARTSGVSSPLHF.

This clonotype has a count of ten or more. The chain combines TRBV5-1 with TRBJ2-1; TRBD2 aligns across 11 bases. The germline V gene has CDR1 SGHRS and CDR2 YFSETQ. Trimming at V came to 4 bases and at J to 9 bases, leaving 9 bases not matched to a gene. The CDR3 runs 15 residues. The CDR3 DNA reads TGCGCCAGCAGCATAGCGGGAGGGCCCTTAGGTGAGCAGTTCTTC. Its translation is CASSIAGGPLGEQFF.

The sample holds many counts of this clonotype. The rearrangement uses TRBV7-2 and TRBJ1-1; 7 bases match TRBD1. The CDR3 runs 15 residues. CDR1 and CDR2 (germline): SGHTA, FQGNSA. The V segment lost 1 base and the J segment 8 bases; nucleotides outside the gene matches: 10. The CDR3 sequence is CASSLGGGRGWEAFF. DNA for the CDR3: TGTGCCAGCAGCTTAGGAGGGGGCAGGGGATGGGAAGCTTTCTTT.

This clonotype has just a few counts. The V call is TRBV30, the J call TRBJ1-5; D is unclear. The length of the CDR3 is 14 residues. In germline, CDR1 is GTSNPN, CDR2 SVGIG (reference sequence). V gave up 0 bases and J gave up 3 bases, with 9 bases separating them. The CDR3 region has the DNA TGTGCCTGGAGTGTAGGAGGAATCAATCAGCCCCAGCATTTT. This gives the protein CAWSVGGINQPQHF.

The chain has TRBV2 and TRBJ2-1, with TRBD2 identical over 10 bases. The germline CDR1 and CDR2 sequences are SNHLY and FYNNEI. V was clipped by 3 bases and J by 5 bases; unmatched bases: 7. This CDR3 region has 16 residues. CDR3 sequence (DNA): TGTGCCAGCAGTGAGTGGGTTACTAGCGGGAACAATGAGCAGTTCTTC. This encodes CASSEWVTSGNNEQFF.

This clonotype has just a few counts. CDR3 region: CASRHQGYNSNQPQHF. CDR3 in DNA: TGTGCCAGTAGACATCAAGGATATAATAGCAATCAGCCCCAGCATTTT. The V gene is TRBV19, the J gene TRBJ1-5; D is undetermined. Trimming pared 6 bases from V and 0 bases from J, leaving 15 bases between. This CDR3 region has 16 residues. CDR1 and CDR2 from the germline V gene are LNHDA and SQIVND (reference sequence).

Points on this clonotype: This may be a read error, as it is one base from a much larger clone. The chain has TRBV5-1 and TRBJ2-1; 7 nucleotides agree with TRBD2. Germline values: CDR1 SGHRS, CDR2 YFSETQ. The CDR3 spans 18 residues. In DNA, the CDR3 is TGCGCCAGCAGCTGGCGTTCCAGTGGGGACTACTCCTACAATGAGCGGTTCTTC. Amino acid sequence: CASSWRSSGDYSYNERFF.

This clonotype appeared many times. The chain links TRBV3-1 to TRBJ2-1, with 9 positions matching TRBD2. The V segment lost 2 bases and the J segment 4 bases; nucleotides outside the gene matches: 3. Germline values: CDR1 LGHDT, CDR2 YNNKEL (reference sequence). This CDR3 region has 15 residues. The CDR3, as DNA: TGTGCCAGCAGCCAAAGGACTAGCGCTTACAATGAGCAGTTCTTC. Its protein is CASSQRTSAYNEQFF.

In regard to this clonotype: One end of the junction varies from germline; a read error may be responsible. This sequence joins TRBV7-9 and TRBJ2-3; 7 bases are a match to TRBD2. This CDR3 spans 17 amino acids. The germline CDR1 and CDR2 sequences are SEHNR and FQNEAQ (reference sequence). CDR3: CASSLSLGTTRTDTQYF. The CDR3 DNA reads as TGCGCCAGCAGCTTGTCTCTCGGGACTACCCGCACAGATACGCAGTATTTT.

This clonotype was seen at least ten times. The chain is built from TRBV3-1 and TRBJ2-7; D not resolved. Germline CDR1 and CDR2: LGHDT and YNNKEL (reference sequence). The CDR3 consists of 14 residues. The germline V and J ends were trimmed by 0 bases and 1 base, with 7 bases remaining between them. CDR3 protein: CASSQDAYSYEQYF. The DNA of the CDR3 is TGTGCCAGCAGCCAAGATGCCTATTCCTACGAGCAGTACTTC.

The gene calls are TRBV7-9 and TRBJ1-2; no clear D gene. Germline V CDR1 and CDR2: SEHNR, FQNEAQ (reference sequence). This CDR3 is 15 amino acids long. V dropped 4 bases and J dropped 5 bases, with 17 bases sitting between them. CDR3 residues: CASSSEQSPLYGYTF. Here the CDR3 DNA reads TGTGCCAGCAGCTCCGAACAGAGCCCACTTTATGGCTACACCTTC.

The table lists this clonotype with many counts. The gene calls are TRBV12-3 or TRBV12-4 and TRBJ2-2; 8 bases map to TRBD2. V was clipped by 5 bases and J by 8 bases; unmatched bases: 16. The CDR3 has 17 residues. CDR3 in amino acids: CASSALRGGKSSGELFF. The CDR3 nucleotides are TGTGCCAGCAGTGCCCTACGGGGGGGCAAAAGTTCAGGGGAGCTGTTTTTT.

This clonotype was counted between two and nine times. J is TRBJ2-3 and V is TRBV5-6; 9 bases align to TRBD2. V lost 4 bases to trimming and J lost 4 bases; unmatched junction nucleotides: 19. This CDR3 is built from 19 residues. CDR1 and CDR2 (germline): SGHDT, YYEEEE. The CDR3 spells CASSPTGGGAKFYSDTQYF. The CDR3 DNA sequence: TGTGCCAGCAGCCCGACGGGCGGGGGGGCCAAGTTTTATTCAGATACGCAGTATTTT.

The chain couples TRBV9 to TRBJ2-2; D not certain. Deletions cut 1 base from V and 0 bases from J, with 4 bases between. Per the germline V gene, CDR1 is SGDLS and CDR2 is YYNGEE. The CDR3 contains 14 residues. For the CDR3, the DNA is TGTGCCAGCAGCGTAAACACGAACACCGGGGAGCTGTTTTTT. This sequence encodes CASSVNTNTGELFF.

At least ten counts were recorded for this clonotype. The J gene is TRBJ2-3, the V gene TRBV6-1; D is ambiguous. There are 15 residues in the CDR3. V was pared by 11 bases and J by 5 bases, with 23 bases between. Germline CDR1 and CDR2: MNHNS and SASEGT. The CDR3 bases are TGTGCCTCCTGGGGTAGGCAGCGAGGAGTAGATACGCAGTATTTT. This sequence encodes CASWGRQRGVDTQYF.